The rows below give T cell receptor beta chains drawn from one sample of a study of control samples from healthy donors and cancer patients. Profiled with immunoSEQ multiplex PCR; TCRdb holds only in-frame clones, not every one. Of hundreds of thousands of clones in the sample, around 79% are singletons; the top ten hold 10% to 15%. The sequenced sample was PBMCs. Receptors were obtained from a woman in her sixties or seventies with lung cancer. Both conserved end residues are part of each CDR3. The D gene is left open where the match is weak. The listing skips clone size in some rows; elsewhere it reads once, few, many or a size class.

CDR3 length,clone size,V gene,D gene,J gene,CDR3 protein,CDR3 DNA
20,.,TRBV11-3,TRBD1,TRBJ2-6,CASSPGGLTGDRSGANVLTF,TGTGCCAGCAGCCCTGGGGGTCTAACAGGGGATCGGTCTGGGGCCAACGTCCTGACTTTC
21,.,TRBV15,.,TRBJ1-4,CATSRDLGPGPGLGTNEKLFF,TGTGCCACCAGCAGAGATCTCGGCCCGGGACCGGGGCTCGGCACTAATGAAAAACTGTTTTTT
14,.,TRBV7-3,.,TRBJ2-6,CASSLMVGANVLTF,TGTGCCAGCAGCTTAATGGTCGGGGCCAACGTCCTGACTTTC
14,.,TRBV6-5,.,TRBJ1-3,CASNLDGSGNTIYF,TGTGCCAGCAACCTAGACGGCTCTGGAAACACCATATATTTT
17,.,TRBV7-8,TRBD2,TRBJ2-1,CASSLVRAGLALNEQFF,TGTGCCAGCAGCTTAGTCCGGGCGGGACTAGCGCTAAATGAGCAGTTCTTC
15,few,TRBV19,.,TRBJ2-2,CASSILFSNTGELFF,TGTGCCAGTAGTATACTTTTTTCGAACACCGGGGAGCTGTTTTTT
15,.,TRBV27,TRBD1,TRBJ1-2,CASSLTGTGHYGYTF,TGTGCCAGCAGTTTAACCGGGACAGGGCATTATGGCTACACCTTC
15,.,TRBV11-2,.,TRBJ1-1,CASRRQWGGDTEAFF,TGTGCCAGCAGACGCCAGTGGGGAGGGGACACTGAAGCTTTCTTT
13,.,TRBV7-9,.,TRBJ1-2,CASSLGGLYGYTF,TGTGCCAGCAGCTTAGGGGGGCTCTATGGCTACACCTTC
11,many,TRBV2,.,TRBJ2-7,CASRGTGEQYF,TGTGCCAGCAGGGGGACGGGCGAGCAGTACTTC
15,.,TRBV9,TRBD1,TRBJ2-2,CASSATGLNTGELFF,TGTGCCAGCAGCGCGACAGGGCTGAACACCGGGGAGCTGTTTTTT
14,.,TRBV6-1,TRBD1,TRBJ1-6,CASSERGTVGPLHF,TGTGCCAGCAGTGAACGTGGGACAGTGGGTCCCCTCCACTTT
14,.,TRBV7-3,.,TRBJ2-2,CASSFTSNTGELFF,TGTGCCAGCAGCTTCACCAGTAACACCGGGGAGCTGTTTTTT
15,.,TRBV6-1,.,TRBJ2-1,CASSEAEPSYNEQFF,TGTGCCAGCAGTGAAGCAGAACCATCCTACAATGAGCAGTTCTTC
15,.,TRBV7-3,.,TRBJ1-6,CASSEDTGYNSPLHF,TGTGCCAGCAGCGAAGACACCGGCTATAATTCACCCCTCCACTTT
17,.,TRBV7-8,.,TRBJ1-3,CASSLVRGLQTGNTIYF,TGTGCCAGCAGCTTAGTACGAGGGTTACAGACTGGAAACACCATATATTTT
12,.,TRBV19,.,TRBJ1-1,CASSIEATEAFF,TGTGCCAGTAGTATCGAAGCCACTGAAGCTTTCTTT
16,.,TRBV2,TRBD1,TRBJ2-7,CASSEKGGTGFHEQYF,TGTGCCAGCAGTGAAAAAGGAGGGACAGGGTTTCACGAGCAGTACTTC
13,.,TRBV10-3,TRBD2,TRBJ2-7,CAIMSGTSNEQYF,TGTGCCATCATGTCCGGGACTAGCAACGAGCAGTACTTC
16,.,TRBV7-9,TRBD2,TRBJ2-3,CASSSGAGGGIDTQYF,TGTGCCAGCAGCTCCGGAGCGGGAGGGGGCATAGATACGCAGTATTTT
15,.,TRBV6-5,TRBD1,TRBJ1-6,CASSPRDRGLSPLHF,TGTGCCAGCAGTCCTAGAGACAGGGGGCTGTCACCCCTCCACTTT
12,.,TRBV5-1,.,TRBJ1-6,CASSESNSPLHF,TGCGCCAGCAGCGAGTCTAATTCACCCCTCCACTTT
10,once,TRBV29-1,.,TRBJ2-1,CSGQVNEQFF,TGCAGCGGACAGGTAAATGAGCAGTTCTTC
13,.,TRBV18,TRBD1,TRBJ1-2,CASSLQGNFGYTF,TGTGCCAGCTCACTACAGGGGAATTTTGGCTACACCTTC
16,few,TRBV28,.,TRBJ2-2,CASSQEGTANTGELFF,TGTGCCAGCAGTCAGGAGGGGACGGCGAACACCGGGGAGCTGTTTTTT
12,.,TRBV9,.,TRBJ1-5,CASSVGNQPQHF,TGTGCCAGCAGCGTTGGCAATCAGCCCCAGCATTTT
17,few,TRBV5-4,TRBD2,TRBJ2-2,CASSLGTSGSNTGELFF,TGTGCCAGCAGCTTAGGGACTAGCGGGTCGAACACCGGGGAGCTGTTTTTT
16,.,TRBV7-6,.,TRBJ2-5,CASSLLLGGGQGTQYF,TGTGCCAGCAGCTTATTGCTGGGTGGGGGGCAAGGGACCCAGTACTTC
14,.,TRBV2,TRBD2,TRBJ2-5,CASSERGGGQTQYF,TGTGCCAGCAGCGAACGGGGGGGCGGGCAGACCCAGTACTTC